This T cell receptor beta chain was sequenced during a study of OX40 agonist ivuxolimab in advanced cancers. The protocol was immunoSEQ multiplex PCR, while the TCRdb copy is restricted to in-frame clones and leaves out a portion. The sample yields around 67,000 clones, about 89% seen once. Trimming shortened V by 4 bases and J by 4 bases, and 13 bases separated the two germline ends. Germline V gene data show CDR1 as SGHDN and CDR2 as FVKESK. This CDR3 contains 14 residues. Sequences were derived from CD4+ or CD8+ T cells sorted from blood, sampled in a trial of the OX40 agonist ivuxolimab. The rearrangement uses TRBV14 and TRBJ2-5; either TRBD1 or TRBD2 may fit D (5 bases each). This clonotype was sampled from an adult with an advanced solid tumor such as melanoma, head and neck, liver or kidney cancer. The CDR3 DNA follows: TGTGCCAGCAGCCGGGGACGGTGGGGAGAGACCCAGTACTTC. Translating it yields CASSRGRWGETQYF.